The clone carrying this TCR beta chain was counted at least ten times. Its antigen remains unidentified. Through a sample-barcoded 5' primer and a J-beta primer mix, a second PCR was run for about 6 to 12 cycles. All samples gave at least 3 million CDR3-containing paired-end reads. Each CDR3 protein gets one entry after TCRdb re-called the 5' RACE reads with MiXCR. Counted here are fewer than 900,000 distinct CDR3 sequences, 43% occurring once; the ten biggest clones make up less than 25%. Per sample, extraction of total RNA gave at least 5.5 micrograms in every case. The data derive from a study of blood T cells in healthy people across ages. Study-wide results and caveats: Roughly linearly, TCR beta diversity per million T cells fell as age increased.

The CDR3 runs 19 residues. The sample comprised blood. V gene TRBV21-1 combines with J gene TRBJ2-1; TRBD2, the table's D call, was not compared with the DNA. TRBV21-1 is shown as a pseudogene. The origin of this receptor is a woman in her fifties or sixties in good health. The CDR3 protein is CASSKWTSGSASSYNEQFF. The CDR3 DNA reads as TGTGCCAGCAGCAAATGGACTAGCGGGAGCGCGAGCTCCTACAATGAGCAGTTCTTC.